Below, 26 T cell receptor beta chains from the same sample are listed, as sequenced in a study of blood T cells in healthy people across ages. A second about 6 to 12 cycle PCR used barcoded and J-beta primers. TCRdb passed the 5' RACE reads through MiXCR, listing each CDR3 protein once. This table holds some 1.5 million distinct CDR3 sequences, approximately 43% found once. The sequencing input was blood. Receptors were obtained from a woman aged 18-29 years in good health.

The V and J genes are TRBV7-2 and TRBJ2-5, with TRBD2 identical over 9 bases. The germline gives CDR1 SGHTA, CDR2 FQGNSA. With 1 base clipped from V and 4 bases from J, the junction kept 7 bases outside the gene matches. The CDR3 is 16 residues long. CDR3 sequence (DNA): TGTGCCAGCAGCTTAGTTCCAGCGGGAGGAAGAGAGACCCAGTACTTC. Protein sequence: CASSLVPAGGRETQYF.

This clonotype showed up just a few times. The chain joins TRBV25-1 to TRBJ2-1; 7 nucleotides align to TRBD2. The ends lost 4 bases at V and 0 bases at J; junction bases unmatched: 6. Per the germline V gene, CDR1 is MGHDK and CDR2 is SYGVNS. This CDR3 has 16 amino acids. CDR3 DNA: TGTGCCAGCAGTGGTCGAGCGGGATACTCCTACAATGAGCAGTTCTTC. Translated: CASSGRAGYSYNEQFF.

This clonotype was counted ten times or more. CDR3 amino acids: CASSTPGLYNEQYF. In DNA, the CDR3 is TGTGCCAGCAGCACGCCAGGCCTGTACAATGAGCAGTACTTC. The chain joins TRBV7-8 to TRBJ2-7, with D unclear. The germline V gene encodes CDR1 SGHVS and CDR2 FQNEAQ. Trimming stripped 5 bases from V and 7 bases from J, with 18 bases between. The CDR3 runs 14 residues.

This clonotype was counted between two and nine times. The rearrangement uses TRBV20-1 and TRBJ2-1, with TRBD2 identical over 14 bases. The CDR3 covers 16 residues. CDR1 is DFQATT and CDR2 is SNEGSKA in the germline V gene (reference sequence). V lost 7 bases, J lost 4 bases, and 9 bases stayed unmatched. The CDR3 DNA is TGCAGTGTTAAGACTAGCGGGGGGGTTTGGTACAATGAGCAGTTCTTC. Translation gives CSVKTSGGVWYNEQFF.

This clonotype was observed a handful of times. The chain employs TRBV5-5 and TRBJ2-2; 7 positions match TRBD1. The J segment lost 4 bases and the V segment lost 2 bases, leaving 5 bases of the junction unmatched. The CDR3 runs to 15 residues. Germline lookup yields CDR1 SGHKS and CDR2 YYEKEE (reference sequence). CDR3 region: CASSLIGGSTGELFF. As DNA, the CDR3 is TGTGCCAGCAGCTTAATAGGGGGCAGCACCGGGGAGCTGTTTTTT. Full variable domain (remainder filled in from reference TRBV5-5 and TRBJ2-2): DAGVTQSPTHLIKTRGQQVTLRCSPISGHKSVSWYQQVLGQGPQFIFQYYEKEERGRGNFPDRFSARQFPNYSSELNVNALLLGDSALYLCASSLIGGSTGELFFGEGSRLTVL.

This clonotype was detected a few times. The CDR3 region has the DNA TGTGCCAGCAGTGGTAGGGGGCTGGAGCAGTACTTC. Encoded protein: CASSGRGLEQYF. The chain carries TRBV12-3 or TRBV12-4 and TRBJ2-5, with 7 bases fitting TRBD1. The CDR3 is made up of 12 amino acids. V trimming: 5 bases; J trimming: 11 bases; junction bases outside the gene matches: 8.

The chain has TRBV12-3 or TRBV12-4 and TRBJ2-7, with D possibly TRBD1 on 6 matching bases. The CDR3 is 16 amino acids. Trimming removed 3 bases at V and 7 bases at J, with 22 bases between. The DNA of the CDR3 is TGTGCCAGCAGTTTTGCACCGGTGGCAGGGGCTGGTGAGCAGTACTTC. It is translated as CASSFAPVAGAGEQYF.

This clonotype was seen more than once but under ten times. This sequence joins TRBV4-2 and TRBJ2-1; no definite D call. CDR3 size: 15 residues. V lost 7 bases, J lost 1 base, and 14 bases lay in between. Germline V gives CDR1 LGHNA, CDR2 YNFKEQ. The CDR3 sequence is CASKGRTPSYNEQFF. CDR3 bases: TGTGCCAGCAAGGGCCGCACCCCTTCCTACAATGAGCAGTTCTTC.

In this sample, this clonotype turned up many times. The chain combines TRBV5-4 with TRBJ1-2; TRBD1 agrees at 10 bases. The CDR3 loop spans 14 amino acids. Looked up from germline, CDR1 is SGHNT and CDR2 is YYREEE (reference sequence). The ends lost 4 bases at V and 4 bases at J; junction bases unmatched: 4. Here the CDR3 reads CASSGRDRGYGYTF. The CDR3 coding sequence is TGTGCCAGCAGCGGCCGGGACAGGGGCTATGGCTACACCTTC.

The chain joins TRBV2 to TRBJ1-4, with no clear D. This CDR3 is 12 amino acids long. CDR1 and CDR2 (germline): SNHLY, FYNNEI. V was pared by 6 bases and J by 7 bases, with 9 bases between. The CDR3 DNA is TGTGCCAGCAGCCTTGAATCTGAAAAACTGTTTTTT. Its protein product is CASSLESEKLFF.

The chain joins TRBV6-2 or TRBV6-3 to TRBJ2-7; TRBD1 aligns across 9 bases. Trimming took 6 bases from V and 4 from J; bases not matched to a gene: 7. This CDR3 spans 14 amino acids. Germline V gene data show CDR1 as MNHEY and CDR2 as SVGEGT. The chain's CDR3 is CASRLPGQGYEQYF. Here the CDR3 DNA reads TGTGCCAGCAGACTCCCGGGACAGGGTTACGAGCAGTACTTC.

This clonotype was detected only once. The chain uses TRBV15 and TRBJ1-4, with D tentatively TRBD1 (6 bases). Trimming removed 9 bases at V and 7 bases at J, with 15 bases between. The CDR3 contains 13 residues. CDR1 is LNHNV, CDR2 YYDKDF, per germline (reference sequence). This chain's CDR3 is CATARTVSEKLFF. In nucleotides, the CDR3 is TGTGCCACGGCCCGGACAGTGAGTGAAAAACTGTTTTTT.

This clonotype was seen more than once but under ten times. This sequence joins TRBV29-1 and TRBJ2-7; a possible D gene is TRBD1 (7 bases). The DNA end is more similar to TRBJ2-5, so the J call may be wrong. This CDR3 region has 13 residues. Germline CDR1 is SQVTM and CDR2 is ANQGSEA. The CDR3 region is CSVSTGTRETQYF. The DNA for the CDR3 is TGCAGCGTTTCGACAGGGACTCGGGAGACCCAGTACTTC.

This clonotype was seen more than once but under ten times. The CDR3 bases are TGTGCCAGCAGCTTAGACAGACGGAAAGGCTACACCTTC. This codes for CASSLDRRKGYTF. V is TRBV7-2 and J is TRBJ1-2; D unclear. Germline-derived CDR1 and CDR2 are SGHTA and FQGNSA. V lost 1 base to trimming and J lost 8 bases, with 11 bases between them. This CDR3 is 13 amino acids long.

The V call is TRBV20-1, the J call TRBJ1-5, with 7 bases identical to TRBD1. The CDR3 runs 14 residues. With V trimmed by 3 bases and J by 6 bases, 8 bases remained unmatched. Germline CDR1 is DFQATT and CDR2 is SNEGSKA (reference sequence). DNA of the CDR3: TGCAGTGCTAGGTTTGGACAGGTGACTCAGCCCCAGCATTTT. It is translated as CSARFGQVTQPQHF.

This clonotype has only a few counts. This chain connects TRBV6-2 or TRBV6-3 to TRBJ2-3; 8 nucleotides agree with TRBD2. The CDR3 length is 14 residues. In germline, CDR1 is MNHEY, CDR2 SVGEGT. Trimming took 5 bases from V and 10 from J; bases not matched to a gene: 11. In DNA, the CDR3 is TGTGCCAGCAGTGAGAGAGCGGGAGTTAGGCCGCAGTATTTT. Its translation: CASSERAGVRPQYF.

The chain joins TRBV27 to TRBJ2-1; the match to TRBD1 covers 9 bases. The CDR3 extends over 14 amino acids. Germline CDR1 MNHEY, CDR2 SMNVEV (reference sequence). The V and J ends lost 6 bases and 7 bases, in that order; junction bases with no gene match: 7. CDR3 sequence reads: CASRDRGDPNEQFF. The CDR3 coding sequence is TGTGCCAGCAGAGACAGGGGGGACCCAAATGAGCAGTTCTTC.

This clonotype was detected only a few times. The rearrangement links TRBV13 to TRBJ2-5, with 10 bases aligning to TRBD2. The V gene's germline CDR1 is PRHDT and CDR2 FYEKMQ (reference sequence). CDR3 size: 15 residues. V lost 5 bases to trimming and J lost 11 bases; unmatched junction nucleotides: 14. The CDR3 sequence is CASSTGLAANNEQYF. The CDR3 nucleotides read TGTGCCAGCAGCACCGGACTAGCGGCCAACAATGAGCAGTACTTC.

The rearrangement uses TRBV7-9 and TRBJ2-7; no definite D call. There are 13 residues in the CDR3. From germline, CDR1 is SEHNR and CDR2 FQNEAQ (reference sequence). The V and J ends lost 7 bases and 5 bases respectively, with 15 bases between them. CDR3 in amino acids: CASMMGSGHEQYF. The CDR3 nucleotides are TGTGCCAGCATGATGGGGTCCGGCCACGAGCAGTACTTC.

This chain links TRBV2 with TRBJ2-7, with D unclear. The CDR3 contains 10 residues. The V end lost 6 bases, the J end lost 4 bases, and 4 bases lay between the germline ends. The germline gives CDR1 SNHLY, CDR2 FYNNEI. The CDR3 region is CASREYEQYF. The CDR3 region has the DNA TGTGCCAGCAGGGAGTACGAGCAGTACTTC. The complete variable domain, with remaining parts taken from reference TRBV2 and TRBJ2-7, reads EPEVTQTPSHQVTQMGQEVILRCVPISNHLYFYWYRQILGQKVEFLVSFYNNEISEKSEIFDDQFSVERPDGSNFTLKIRSTKLEDSAMYFCASREYEQYFGPGTRLTVT.

In nucleotides, the CDR3 is TGTGCCAGCAGCGTAGATTCAGGGGCGGACTATGGCTACACCTTC. Protein: CASSVDSGADYGYTF. The chain combines TRBV9 with TRBJ1-2, with D perhaps TRBD1 (6 bases). Germline CDR1 reads SGDLS; CDR2 reads YYNGEE. Trimming removed 0 bases from V and 3 bases from J, with 12 bases in between. CDR3 size: 15 residues. Combining the CDR3 with reference TRBV9 and TRBJ1-2 gives the whole variable domain DSGVTQTPKHLITATGQRVTLRCSPRSGDLSVYWYQQSLDQGLQFLIQYYNGEERAKGNILERFSAQQFPDLHSELNLSSLELGDSALYFCASSVDSGADYGYTFGSGTRLTVV.

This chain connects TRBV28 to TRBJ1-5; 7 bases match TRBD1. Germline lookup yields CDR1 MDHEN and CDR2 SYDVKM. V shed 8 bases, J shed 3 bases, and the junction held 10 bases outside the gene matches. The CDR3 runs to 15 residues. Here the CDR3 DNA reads TGTGCCAGCCGTGAAGGGGGCAAGTTCAATCAGCCCCAGCATTTT. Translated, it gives CASREGGKFNQPQHF.

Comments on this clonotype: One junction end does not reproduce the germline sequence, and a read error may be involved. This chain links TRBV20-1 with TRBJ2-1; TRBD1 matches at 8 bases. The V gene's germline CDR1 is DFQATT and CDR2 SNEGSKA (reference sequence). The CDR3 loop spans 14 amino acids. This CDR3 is CSAYQGALLNEQLF. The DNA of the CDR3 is TGCAGTGCTTACCAGGGGGCGCTTCTCAATGAGCAGCTCTTC.

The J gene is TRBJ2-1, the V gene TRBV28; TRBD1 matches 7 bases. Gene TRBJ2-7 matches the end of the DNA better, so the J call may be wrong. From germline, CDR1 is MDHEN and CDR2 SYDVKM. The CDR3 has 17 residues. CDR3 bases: TGTGCCAGCAGTTCGGTAAGGACTGGACAGGCCTACAATGAGCAGTACTTC. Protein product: CASSSVRTGQAYNEQYF.

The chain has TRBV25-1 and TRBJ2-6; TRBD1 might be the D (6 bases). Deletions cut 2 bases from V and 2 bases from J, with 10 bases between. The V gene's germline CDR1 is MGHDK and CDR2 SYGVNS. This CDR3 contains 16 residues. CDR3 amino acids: CASSEHRAAGANVLTF. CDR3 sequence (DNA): TGTGCCAGCAGTGAACACAGGGCGGCTGGGGCCAACGTCCTGACTTTC.

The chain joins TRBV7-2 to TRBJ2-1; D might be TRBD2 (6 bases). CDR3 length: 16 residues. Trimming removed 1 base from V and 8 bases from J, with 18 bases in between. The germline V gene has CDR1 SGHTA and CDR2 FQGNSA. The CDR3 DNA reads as TGTGCCAGCAGCTTAGTGGGTCTAGCGTGGGGCGATGAGCAGTTCTTC. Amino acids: CASSLVGLAWGDEQFF.